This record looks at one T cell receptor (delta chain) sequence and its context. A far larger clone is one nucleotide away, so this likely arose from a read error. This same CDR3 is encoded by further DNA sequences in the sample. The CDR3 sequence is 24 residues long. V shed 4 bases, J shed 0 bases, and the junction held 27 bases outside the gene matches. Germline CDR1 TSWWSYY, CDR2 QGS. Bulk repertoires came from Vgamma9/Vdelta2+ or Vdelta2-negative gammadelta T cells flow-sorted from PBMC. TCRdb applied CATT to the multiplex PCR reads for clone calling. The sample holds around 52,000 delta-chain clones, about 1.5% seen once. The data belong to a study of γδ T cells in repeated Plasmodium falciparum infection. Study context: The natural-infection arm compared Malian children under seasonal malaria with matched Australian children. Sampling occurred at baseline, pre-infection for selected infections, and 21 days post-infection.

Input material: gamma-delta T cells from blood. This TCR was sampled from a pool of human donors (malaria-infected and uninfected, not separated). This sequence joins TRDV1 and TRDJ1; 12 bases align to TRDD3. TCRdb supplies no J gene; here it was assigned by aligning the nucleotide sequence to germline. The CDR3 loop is CALGVNFPNPDWGILERNTDKLIF. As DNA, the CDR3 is TGTGCTCTTGGGGTGAACTTCCCAAACCCTGACTGGGGGATACTCGAGCGGAACACCGATAAACTCATCTTT.